Listed below are T cell receptor beta chains from one sample, sequenced in a study of T cells in Graves' hyperthyroidism and ophthalmopathy. TCRdb re-derived calls from the multiplex PCR reads in MiXCR, one entry per CDR3 protein. Altogether 600,000 or so distinct CDR3 sequences are present, 13% to 15% being singletons, with the ten largest covering approximately 12%. What was sequenced was blood. The receptors were sampled from a woman aged 45-65 years with Graves' ophthalmopathy. The conserved cysteine and the conserved F or W are not part of the CDR3 here. A D gene is named only where the DNA matches it firmly. Clone size appears in some rows only: once, few, many, or a class for an expanded clone.

clone_size: .; j_call: TRBJ2-2; d_call: .; v_call: TRBV12-3/TRBV12-4; cdr3_aa: ASRRGANTGELF
clone_size: .; j_call: TRBJ2-1; d_call: .; v_call: TRBV6-2/TRBV6-3; cdr3_aa: ASNSKNEQF
clone_size: few; j_call: TRBJ2-7; d_call: .; v_call: TRBV6-2/TRBV6-3; cdr3_aa: ASSSAKTRYGSYEQY
clone_size: many; j_call: TRBJ2-1; d_call: TRBD1; v_call: TRBV9; cdr3_aa: ASSGGQVSDEQF
clone_size: many; j_call: TRBJ2-2; d_call: .; v_call: TRBV7-2; cdr3_aa: ASSLGSLVGTGELF
clone_size: many; j_call: TRBJ2-5; d_call: TRBD2; v_call: TRBV28; cdr3_aa: ASRPSGTQETQY
clone_size: many; j_call: TRBJ2-3; d_call: .; v_call: TRBV28; cdr3_aa: ASSLYGTSGFDTQY
clone_size: many; j_call: TRBJ2-1; d_call: TRBD1; v_call: TRBV12-3/TRBV12-4; cdr3_aa: ASSTGGGDEQF
clone_size: .; j_call: TRBJ1-1; d_call: .; v_call: TRBV27; cdr3_aa: ASSLAWDGPEAF
clone_size: many; j_call: TRBJ2-3; d_call: .; v_call: TRBV28; cdr3_aa: ASLRSAGSSDTQY
clone_size: few; j_call: TRBJ2-1; d_call: .; v_call: TRBV18; cdr3_aa: ASSTYSASSYNEQF
clone_size: many; j_call: TRBJ2-1; d_call: .; v_call: TRBV7-9; cdr3_aa: ASSLDRVNNEQF
clone_size: few; j_call: TRBJ2-7; d_call: .; v_call: TRBV19; cdr3_aa: ASSMGISEQY
clone_size: many; j_call: TRBJ1-1; d_call: .; v_call: TRBV12-3/TRBV12-4; cdr3_aa: ASSLQRGKTEAF
clone_size: many; j_call: TRBJ2-5; d_call: TRBD2; v_call: TRBV6-1; cdr3_aa: ASGLAGGQETQY
clone_size: .; j_call: TRBJ2-3; d_call: .; v_call: TRBV29-1; cdr3_aa: SVELSLGFTQY
clone_size: .; j_call: TRBJ2-1; d_call: .; v_call: TRBV4-3; cdr3_aa: ASSQGGFEQF
clone_size: many; j_call: TRBJ2-1; d_call: TRBD1; v_call: TRBV7-6; cdr3_aa: ASSKQGAANEQF
clone_size: .; j_call: TRBJ1-4; d_call: TRBD1; v_call: TRBV28; cdr3_aa: ASSLLLFKTGTGPKKLF
clone_size: many; j_call: TRBJ2-7; d_call: .; v_call: TRBV2; cdr3_aa: ASSVQVVSYEQY